The source of this TCR beta chain is a study of cytomegalovirus exposure and HLA in healthy donors (dated by TCRdb to 2015 to 2018). With respect to the entire study: According to an earlier analysis of 550 to 750 of the donors, about 179 million T cells yielded some 120 million unique TCR beta sequences and 276 Gb of sequence data. Among some 400 genotyped donors of the cohort, an average of roughly 230,000 unique TCR beta nucleotide sequences was sequenced per donor, of which roughly 17% were non-productive. HLA typing covered class I and class II loci at four-digit resolution. Rather than drawing on any new phenotypic data, the later analysis identified candidate immune exposures from TCR beta sequences and the way those sequences occurred across donors. Approximately 300 gigabases of sequencing data and 91 million or so unique TCR sequences made up an early release that covered several hundred HLA-typed donors. To decide whether each TCR beta V gene segment behaved as functional or pseudogenic, an earlier analysis of approximately 590 of the donors relied on high-throughput TCR beta sequencing. Roughly 5 DR-DQ haplotypes were handled as single units for association and clustering because linkage in the cohort was strong. In addition to the first cohort of 650 to 750 subjects, a separate validation cohort of over 90 different subjects was used. Typing coverage varied by locus: about 629-630 donors for A, B, C, DRB1 and DQB1; roughly 520 for DQA1; over 600 for DPA1; 450 to 480 for DPB1. The study aimed to test whether signatures of past pathogen exposure could be identified by cataloging public T cell receptors. All discovery cohort repertoires had been generated on a single sequencing platform. Donor age, sex, ethnicity and CMV serostatus were collected together with the repertoire data. A later analysis re-analyzed previously published TCR beta repertoires from approximately 700 donors and added high-resolution HLA genotyping to study TCR occurrence patterns. The study combined high-throughput TCR immunosequencing, statistical association of individual TCRs with disease status, and machine learning to predict cytomegalovirus infection status. Genome-wide SNP genotypes for about three fifths of the roughly 670 donors were used in a later genetic analysis, which treated that subset as a discovery cohort. Of the approximately 400 genotyped donors, roughly 76% were placed in the genetic ancestry cluster associated with self-reported Caucasian donors. The study used immunosequencing to profile the T cell repertoires of around 600 subjects and linked those repertoires to cytomegalovirus serostatus.

This clone was observed a single time. Which antigen it targets is not known. No base quality information exists; no much larger clone differs at one position. In total, just over 650 healthy bone marrow donors made up the cohort. At the time of sampling, all cohort members were nominally healthy, though unrecorded immune exposures were likely present. The donor was CMV seropositive and belonged to the group of some 290 seropositive cohort members. A peripheral blood sample was provided by each donor, and peripheral blood mononuclear cells were used for TCR beta sequencing. Genomic DNA extraction from the blood cell samples was performed with the Qiagen DNeasy Blood Extraction Kit. The library was made by the immunoSEQ multiplex PCR assay. For the multiplex PCR, a mixture combining 60 forward primers for TCR Vbeta segments and 13 reverse primers for TCR Jbeta segments was used. The CDR3 region of rearranged TCR beta genes was amplified from genomic DNA with a multiplex PCR assay. On the Illumina HiSeq System, the amplified TCR beta libraries were sequenced as 87-base-pair reads. The source study handled its data this way. A later analysis tallied around 82 million unique TCR beta chains across the 600 to 700 repertoires, and around 10 million of those chains were shared by two or more donors. A nearest-neighbor algorithm error-corrected the raw reads and collapsed the reads into unique sequences, merging closely related sequences to remove PCR and sequencing errors. V, D and J gene segments were assigned by aligning CDR3 sequences to IMGT reference sequences. For a sequence to be retained, a match of at least six nucleotides was required to both a V gene segment and a J gene segment. Rearrangements were classified as productive when the CDR3 lacked stop codons and remained in frame with V and J, and all other rearrangements were classified as non-productive. CDR3 was defined according to IMGT convention as the region running from the second conserved V-encoded cysteine to the conserved J-encoded phenylalanine. In an earlier analysis of approximately 590 of the donors, sequences lacking an unambiguous match to a single V gene segment were excluded. In an earlier analysis of roughly 500 of the donors, V segments were called functional above 56.7% productive rearrangements and were called segregating when the between-donor standard deviation exceeded 5%. A statistical classification framework was built to diagnose cytomegalovirus status from the catalog of TCR beta chain sequences. In a later analysis, V and J genes were assigned by comparing TCR nucleotide sequences against IMGT/GENE-DB human TR gene sequences. Using the TCRdist pipeline, a later analysis assigned CDR3 sequences along with most-parsimonious VDJ recombination scenarios. In a later analysis, each TCR beta chain was defined by its CDR3 amino acid sequence together with its V-gene family, and reads without a unique V-gene family were excluded. To address suspected cross-contamination and a sequencing artifact, a later analysis removed approximately 590 highly shared, low-generation-probability nucleotide sequences. For each public chain, a later analysis derived a clonal expansion index from normalized ranks of inferred template counts within each repertoire. In a later analysis, generation probabilities were computed using a VDJ recombination model fitted to out-of-frame rearrangements, and the results were checked against IGoR. A later analysis scored TCR-TCR, TCR-HLA and TCR-CMV co-occurrence with hypergeometric tests, applying a repertoire-size bias correction to TCR pairs. To estimate false discovery rates, a later analysis permuted the HLA or CMV assignments 20 times. In a later analysis, co-occurring TCRs were grouped using DBSCAN, with TCRdist sequence similarity added in when clustering inside HLA-allele-positive subsets. Repertoires with fewer than 30,000 or more than 120,000 public chains were left out of co-occurrence clustering, as were about five repertoires with anomalous nucleotide sharing. Entries here come from immuneACCESS through TCRdb and include only in-frame sequences with V and J called. Some clones fail to appear in such tables; in the studies checked, an unresolved V gene covers under half of the shortfall, and the cause of the remainder is unknown. Clone size and the V and J calls come from that table; the DNA yielded D and trimming. The sample data list 90,000 to 110,000 clones, and just under 70% of these were observed just once. Roughly 5.5% of the sample lies in the top ten.

Here V drops 5 bases and J drops 5 bases, and the junction holds 10 bases not matched to any gene. The CDR3 sequence holds 15 residues, the cysteine and phenylalanine included. Only the CDR3 portion is preserved as DNA: 45 bases, with reading frame beginning at the first base. Reading the germline V gene (reference sequence) gives CDR1 MNHNY and CDR2 SVGAGI. General conclusions and limits of the study: Some IMGT-functional V segments, including TRBV6-2 and TRBV6-3, could not be told apart with the 87-base-pair reads, so those segments were excluded. Most TCR sequences were seen in very few donors, while some public TCRs were found in many individuals. Linkage disequilibrium might explain the correlated functional status among segregating V segments, but an unknown experimental factor could not be ruled out. In a later analysis, most CMV-associated TCR beta chains were found to appear HLA-restricted, with HLA associations seemingly driven largely by CMV exposure. Immune exposure information for the cohort was limited to CMV serostatus. Because some donors lacked HLA typing at each locus, the association tests relied only on the typed subset. In a later genetic analysis, a missense DCLRE1C variant was associated with V-gene and J-gene trimming of TCR beta chains, and the association was replicated in an independent cohort. A few of the identified cytomegalovirus-associated TCR beta chains were confirmed in vitro to be specific for cytomegalovirus antigens. A further reported finding was that TCR beta sequences accurately predicted the HLA-A and HLA-B alleles for most subjects in the first cohort. In a later analysis, more than 15,000 TCR beta sequences were associated with specific HLA alleles at a false discovery rate of 0.05. The authors suggested that the approach could potentially be generalized to other disease states and immunological phenotypes. The study gave a list of some 150 TCR beta chains associated with cytomegalovirus. In this cohort, only TCR beta chains were sequenced, and detectable features were limited by the absence of alpha or paired-chain data. Presence/absence analyses assumed roughly uniform sequencing depth across donors, an assumption that may not hold. Broadly in line with IMGT annotations, most TCR beta V segments showed up in productive rearrangements about 87% or about 30% of the time in an earlier analysis of approximately 600 of the donors. In both the original and validation cohorts, the classifier was reported to diagnose cytomegalovirus status with high specificity and sensitivity. Assigning TCR associations to individual alleles was difficult when HLA alleles, especially DR and DQ, strongly co-occurred. Because counts were too low, seventeen rarely observed V segments, including chromosome 9 orphons, were left out of the earlier analysis of about 500 of the donors. The sequencing pipeline was judged likely to have produced a cluster of highly shared sequence variants as a technical artifact. In a later analysis, several top co-occurrence clusters were reported to appear linked to parvovirus B19, influenza, CMV and Epstein-Barr virus. In a later analysis, the rate of TCR association differed among HLA loci, with DRB1 alleles having the most associated TCRs and HLA-C alleles having the fewest. In a later genetic analysis, fewer N-insertions in productive TCRs were reported among donors in an Asian-associated ancestry cluster than the roughly 640-donor mean. Compared with equally common non-associated chains, HLA-associated TCR beta chains in a later analysis were more clonally expanded and had lower generation probabilities.

Recombination linked TRBV6-6 to TRBJ1-2; 8 middle bases align to TRBD1. The sequenced material came from PBMCs. The sequence came from a woman in her 70s in good health and CMV-seropositive. The nucleotide sequence reads as follows: TGTGCCAGCAGTCCCACAGGGGGAAGAGGGTATGGCTACACCTTC. It translates as CASSPTGGRGYGYTF.